This entry describes one T cell receptor (beta chain). Other DNA variants within this sample encode the same CDR3. CDR3 length: 13 residues. Germline V gene data show CDR1 as SEHNR and CDR2 as FQNEAQ (reference sequence). Trimming removed 2 bases from V and 1 base from J, with 5 bases in between. The record originates from a study of blood T cell repertoires in COVID-19. Measured with immunoSEQ multiplex PCR; TCRdb has only the in-frame clones, and not every one. The sample lists over 400,000 clones; approximately 88% were seen once. The chain couples TRBV7-9 to TRBJ1-1, with D unclear. The material sequenced was peripheral blood. This TCR was sampled from a woman in her forties or fifties with COVID-19, enrolled during active disease. The CDR3, as DNA: TGTGCCAGCAGCTTACAGGAGAACACTGAAGCTTTCTTT. It is translated as CASSLQENTEAFF.